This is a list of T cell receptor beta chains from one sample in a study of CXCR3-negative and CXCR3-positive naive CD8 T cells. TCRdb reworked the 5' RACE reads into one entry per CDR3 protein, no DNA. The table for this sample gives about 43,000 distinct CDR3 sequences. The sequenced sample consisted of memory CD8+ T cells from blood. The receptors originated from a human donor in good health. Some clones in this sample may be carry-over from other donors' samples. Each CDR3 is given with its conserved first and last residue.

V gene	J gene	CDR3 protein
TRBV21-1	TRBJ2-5	CASSKREGPKTQYF
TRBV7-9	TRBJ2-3	CASSPKGLAGMTDTQYF
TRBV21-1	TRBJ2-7	CASSRGGTSTYEQYF
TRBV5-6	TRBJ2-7	CASSLYASSYEQYF
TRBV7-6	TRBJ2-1	CASSSPIQGPSNNEQFF
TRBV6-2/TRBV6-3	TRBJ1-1	CASSYSSEGSNTEAFF
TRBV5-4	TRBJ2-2	CASSLSQVVTGELFF
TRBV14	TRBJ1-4	CASSQDRGAWLDEKLFF
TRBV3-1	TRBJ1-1	CASSQANDRSWHTEAFF
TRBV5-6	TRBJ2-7	CASSLRGISYEQYF
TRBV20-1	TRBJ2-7	CSASQRGVYEQYF
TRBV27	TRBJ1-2	CASRPGILYGYTF
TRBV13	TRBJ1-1	CASSDGLNTEAFF
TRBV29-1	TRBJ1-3	CSVEDIFSGNTIYF
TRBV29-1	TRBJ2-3	CSVEPTGTTDTQYF
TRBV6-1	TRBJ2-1	CASSESLHIYNEQFF
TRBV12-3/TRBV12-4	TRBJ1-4	CASSPPGGADEKLFF
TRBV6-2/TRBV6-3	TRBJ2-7	CASTTPRDSPYEQYF
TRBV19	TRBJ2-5	CASSIDQETQYF
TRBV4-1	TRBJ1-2	CASSPEGQGLYGYTF
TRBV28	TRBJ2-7	CASISDRVEEQYF
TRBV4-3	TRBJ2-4	CASSQLAGEGNIQYF
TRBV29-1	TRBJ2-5	CSVDGVGETQYF
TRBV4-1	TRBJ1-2	CASSEEGLGSGYTF
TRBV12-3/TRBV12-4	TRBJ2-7	CASSPQGQVEYF
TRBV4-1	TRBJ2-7	CASSLNQVQGVSYEQYF
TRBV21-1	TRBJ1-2	CASSMAGQGAYGYTF
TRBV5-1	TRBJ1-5	CASSLGLPNQPQHF
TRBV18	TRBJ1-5	CASSPVGRLGKDQPQHF
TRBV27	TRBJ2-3	CASSFRPTADTQYF
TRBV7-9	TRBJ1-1	CASSSYGNTEAFF
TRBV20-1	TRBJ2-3	CSARDRSRGGALPTDTQYF
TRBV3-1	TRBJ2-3	CASSLGGGTITDTQYF
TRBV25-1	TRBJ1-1	CASSPGTEAFF
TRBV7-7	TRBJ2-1	CASSLWGAVNEQFF